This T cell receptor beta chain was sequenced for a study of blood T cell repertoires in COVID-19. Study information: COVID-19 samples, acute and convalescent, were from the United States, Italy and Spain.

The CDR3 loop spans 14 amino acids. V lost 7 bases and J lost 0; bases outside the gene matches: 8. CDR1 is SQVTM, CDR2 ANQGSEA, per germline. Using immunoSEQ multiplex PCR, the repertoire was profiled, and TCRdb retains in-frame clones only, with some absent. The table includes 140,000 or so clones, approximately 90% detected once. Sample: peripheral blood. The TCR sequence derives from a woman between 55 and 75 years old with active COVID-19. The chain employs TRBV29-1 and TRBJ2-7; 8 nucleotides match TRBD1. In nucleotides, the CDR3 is TGCAGCGCTGGGGGGACAGGCGACTCCTACGAGCAGTACTTC. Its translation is CSAGGTGDSYEQYF.